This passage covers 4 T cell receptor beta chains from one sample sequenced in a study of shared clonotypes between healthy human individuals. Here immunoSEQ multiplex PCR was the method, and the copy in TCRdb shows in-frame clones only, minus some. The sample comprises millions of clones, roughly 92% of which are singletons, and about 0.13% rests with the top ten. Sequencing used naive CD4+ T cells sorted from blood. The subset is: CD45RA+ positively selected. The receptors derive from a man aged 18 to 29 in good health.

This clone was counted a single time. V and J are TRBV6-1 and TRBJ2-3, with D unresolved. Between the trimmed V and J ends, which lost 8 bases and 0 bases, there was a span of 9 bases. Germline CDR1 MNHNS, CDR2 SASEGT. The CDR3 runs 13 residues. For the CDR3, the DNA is TGTGCCAGCGGCCAGTATAGCACAGATACGCAGTATTTT. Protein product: CASGQYSTDTQYF.

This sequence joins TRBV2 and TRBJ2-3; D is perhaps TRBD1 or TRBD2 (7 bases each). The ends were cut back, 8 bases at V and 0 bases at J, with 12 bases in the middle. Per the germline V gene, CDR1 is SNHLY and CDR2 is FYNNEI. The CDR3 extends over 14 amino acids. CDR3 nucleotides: TGTGCCAGCTGCAGGGGGGGCAGCACAGATACGCAGTATTTT. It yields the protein CASCRGGSTDTQYF.

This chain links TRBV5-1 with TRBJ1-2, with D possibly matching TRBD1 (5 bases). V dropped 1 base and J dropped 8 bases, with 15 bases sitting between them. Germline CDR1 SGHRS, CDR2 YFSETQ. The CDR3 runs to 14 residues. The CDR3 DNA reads TGCGCCAGCAGCTTGCAGGGTATCGGTCTCGGCTACACCTTC. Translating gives CASSLQGIGLGYTF.

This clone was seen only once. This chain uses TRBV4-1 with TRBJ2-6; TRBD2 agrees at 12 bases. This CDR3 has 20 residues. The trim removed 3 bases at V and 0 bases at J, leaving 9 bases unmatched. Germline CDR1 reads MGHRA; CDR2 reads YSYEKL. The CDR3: CASSQHKLAGGTSGANVLTF. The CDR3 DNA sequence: TGCGCCAGCAGCCAGCATAAACTAGCGGGAGGTACCTCTGGGGCCAACGTCCTGACTTTC.